This TCR beta chain is from a study of blood T cell repertoires in COVID-19. CDR3 length: 18 amino acids. V was shortened by 3 bases and J by 8 bases, with 23 bases between the two germline ends. Germline V gives CDR1 MGHRA, CDR2 YSYEKL. Enrolled through a virtual design, the participants were between about 18 and 89 years of age and came from around 25 US areas. Produced via immunoSEQ multiplex PCR; TCRdb's table is partial and in-frame only. The table has some 330,000 clones, over 80% seen once. V is TRBV4-1 and J is TRBJ1-6, with D hard to call. Sequencing input: PBMCs or T cells enriched from blood (not recorded which). This TCR was sampled from a man aged 25 to 40 who had recovered from COVID-19. The CDR3 loop reads CASSHPPRGSIGDSPLHF. CDR3 in DNA: TGCGCCAGCAGCCACCCCCCTCGCGGCAGTATCGGGGATTCACCCCTCCACTTT.